The source of this TCR beta chain is a study of cytomegalovirus exposure and HLA in healthy donors (dated by TCRdb to about 2017). With regard to the full study: In an earlier analysis of 550 to 750 of the donors, around 300 Gb of sequence data and approximately 100 million unique TCR beta sequences from about 179 million T cells were reported. An early release that covered 640 HLA-typed donors contained around 300 gigabases of sequencing data and roughly 84 million unique TCR sequences. The genetic ancestry cluster associated with self-reported Caucasian donors included about 84% of the roughly 400 genotyped donors. The aim of the study was to test whether cataloging public T cell receptors could identify signatures of past pathogen exposure. The study profiled the T cell repertoires of fewer than 850 subjects by immunosequencing and related them to cytomegalovirus serostatus. A separate validation cohort of approximately 120 different subjects was used in addition to the 666-subject first cohort. The study combined high-throughput TCR immunosequencing, statistical association of individual TCRs with disease status, and machine learning to predict cytomegalovirus infection status. In a later analysis, previously published TCR beta repertoires from 550 to 750 donors were re-analyzed and high-resolution HLA genotyping was added so that TCR occurrence patterns could be studied. In the later analysis, no new phenotypic data were used to find candidate immune exposures; instead, reliance was placed on TCR beta sequences and their occurrence across donors. To decide whether each TCR beta V gene segment behaved as functional or pseudogenic, an earlier analysis of over 500 of the donors relied on high-throughput TCR beta sequencing. Alongside the repertoire data, information on donor age, sex, ethnicity and CMV serostatus was compiled. A later genetic analysis took genome-wide SNP genotypes for about 55% of the roughly 670 donors and used that subset as a discovery cohort. Every repertoire in the discovery cohort had been generated on one and the same sequencing platform. Class I and class II HLA loci were covered by the typing at four-digit resolution. Typing coverage differed by locus: A, B, C, DRB1 and DQB1 were typed in roughly 629-630 donors, DQA1 in 522, DPA1 in some 610, and DPB1 in approximately 450. Because of strong linkage in the cohort, five DR-DQ haplotypes were treated as single units for association and clustering. Among roughly 400 genotyped donors of the cohort, an average of around 240,000 unique TCR beta nucleotide sequences were sequenced per donor, roughly a sixth of them non-productive. General study outcomes and caveats: Fewer than 20 rarely observed V segments, including chromosome 9 orphons, were excluded from the earlier analysis of about 610 of the donors because counts were too low. The authors suggested that the approach could potentially be extended to other disease states and immunological phenotypes. Presence/absence analyses assumed roughly uniform sequencing depth across donors, an assumption that may not hold. A later genetic analysis associated a missense DCLRE1C variant with V-gene and J-gene trimming of TCR beta chains, and an independent cohort replicated the association. The study gave a list of 150 to 200 TCR beta chains associated with cytomegalovirus. The classifier was reported to diagnose cytomegalovirus status with high specificity and sensitivity in both the original and validation cohorts. A group of highly shared sequence variants was considered likely to be a technical artifact of the sequencing pipeline. A later analysis found that HLA-associated TCR beta chains were more clonally expanded and had lower generation probabilities than equally common non-associated chains. When HLA alleles, especially DR and DQ, strongly co-occurred, attributing TCR associations to individual alleles was difficult. Most TCR sequences were observed very rarely across donors, whereas some public TCRs were present in many individuals. A further reported finding was that TCR beta sequences accurately predicted the HLA-A and HLA-B alleles for most subjects in the first cohort. Because the 87-base-pair reads could not distinguish some IMGT-functional V segments, including TRBV6-2 and TRBV6-3, those segments were excluded. In vitro tests confirmed that a few of the cytomegalovirus-associated TCR beta chains recognize cytomegalovirus antigens. A later analysis found that most CMV-associated TCR beta chains appeared HLA-restricted, with HLA associations seemingly driven largely by CMV exposure. Linkage disequilibrium might explain the correlated functional status among segregating V segments, but an unknown experimental factor could not be excluded. Only TCR beta chains were sequenced in this cohort, and the absence of alpha or paired-chain data limited detectable features. In a later analysis, about 17,000 TCR beta sequences were associated with specific HLA alleles at a false discovery rate of 0.05. A later genetic analysis reported fewer N-insertions in productive TCRs among donors in an Asian-associated ancestry cluster than the approximately 670-donor mean. HLA typing was unavailable for some donors at each locus, so association tests used only the typed subset. In an earlier analysis of several hundred of the donors, most TCR beta V segments were observed in productive rearrangements about 87% or about 30% of the time, broadly matching IMGT annotations. Immune exposure information for the cohort was limited to CMV serostatus. Several of the top co-occurrence clusters appeared to be linked to parvovirus B19, influenza, CMV and Epstein-Barr virus, according to a later analysis. In a later analysis, TCR association rates were found to vary across HLA loci, with the most associated TCRs seen for DRB1 alleles and the fewest for HLA-C alleles.

The cohort was made up of around 720 healthy bone marrow donors. Cohort members were all nominally healthy when sampled, although unrecorded immune exposures were likely present. The donor was CMV seronegative and was included in the group of 352 seronegative cohort members. Each donor provided a peripheral blood sample, and peripheral blood mononuclear cells were used for TCR beta sequencing. The Qiagen DNeasy Blood Extraction Kit was used to extract genomic DNA from the blood cell samples. Counted from cysteine to phenylalanine, this CDR3 has 16 amino acids. CDR3 DNA is the only sequence kept; it has 48 bases, read in frame from the first base. The germline V end is reduced by 5 bases and the J end by 0 bases; junction bases left unmatched: 6. The germline V gene supplies CDR1 MGHRA and CDR2 YSYEKL. Library preparation employed the immunoSEQ multiplex PCR assay. The multiplex PCR relied on a mix of 60 forward primers for TCR Vbeta segments and 13 reverse primers for TCR Jbeta segments. Amplification of the CDR3 region of rearranged TCR beta genes was performed with a multiplex PCR assay on genomic DNA. Amplified TCR beta libraries were sequenced as 87-base-pair reads on the Illumina HiSeq System. Regarding the original processing steps: A later analysis counted about 80 million unique TCR beta chains across the 550 to 800 repertoires, and roughly 10 million of these chains were shared by at least two donors. A nearest-neighbor algorithm error-corrected the raw reads and collapsed the reads into unique sequences, merging closely related sequences to remove PCR and sequencing errors. V, D and J gene segments were assigned by aligning CDR3 sequences to IMGT reference sequences. Each retained sequence needed at least a six-nucleotide match to both a V gene segment and a J gene segment. Rearrangements were called productive when the CDR3 lacked stop codons and stayed in frame with V and J; all others were non-productive. Following IMGT convention, CDR3 was defined as the stretch from the second conserved V-encoded cysteine up to the conserved J-encoded phenylalanine. The earlier analysis of 500 to 750 of the donors excluded any sequence lacking an unambiguous match to a single V gene segment. An earlier analysis of fewer than 750 of the donors classified V segments as functional when productive rearrangements were above 56.7% and as segregating when the standard deviation between donors was above 5%. To diagnose cytomegalovirus status from the catalog of TCR beta chain sequences, a statistical classification framework was built. V and J gene assignment, in a later analysis, came from comparing TCR nucleotide sequences with IMGT/GENE-DB human TR gene sequences. A later analysis assigned CDR3 sequences and most-parsimonious VDJ recombination scenarios with the TCRdist pipeline. In a later analysis, each TCR beta chain was defined by its CDR3 amino acid sequence together with its V-gene family, and reads lacking a unique V-gene family were excluded. In a later analysis, 450 to 600 highly shared, low-generation-probability nucleotide sequences were removed to address suspected cross-contamination and a sequencing artifact. In a later analysis, a clonal expansion index was calculated for each public chain from normalized within-repertoire ranks of inferred template counts. Generation probabilities in a later analysis came from a VDJ recombination model fitted to out-of-frame rearrangements, and those results were checked against IGoR. In a later analysis, hypergeometric tests were used to score TCR-TCR, TCR-HLA and TCR-CMV co-occurrence, with a repertoire-size bias correction applied to TCR pairs. False discovery rates were estimated in a later analysis by permuting HLA or CMV assignments 20 times. In a later analysis, co-occurring TCRs were grouped using DBSCAN, and TCRdist sequence similarity was added for clustering within HLA-allele-positive subsets. Repertoires with fewer than 30,000 or more than 120,000 public chains, plus five repertoires with anomalous nucleotide sharing, were excluded from co-occurrence clustering. TCRdb took over this immuneACCESS table, retaining in-frame rearrangements with V and J assigned. Such tables are incomplete; in checked studies, under half of the missing clones stem from an unresolved V gene, and the remainder is unexplained. V, J and clone size are taken as reported in that table, and D and trimming were inferred from the DNA itself. Across this sample there are about 130,000 clones, with around 83% seen only once. Jointly, the top ten make up 2.7% of the sample.

Concerning this clone: No cognate antigen has been identified for it. There are no base qualities to consult, and no much larger clone falls within one base.

The receptor was isolated from a man in his fifties in good health and CMV-seronegative. The specimen was PBMCs. This receptor chain uses TRBV4-1 and TRBJ2-1; TRBD2 aligns with 8 central bases. The CDR3 is CASSTLAGNSYNEQFF. The sequenced DNA is TGCGCCAGCAGCACCCTAGCGGGCAACTCCTACAATGAGCAGTTCTTC.